The rows below give T cell receptor beta chains drawn from one sample of a study of response to subunit inactivated influenza vaccine. One entry per CDR3 protein, called by TCRdb with MiXCR from the RT-PCR reads. The profile shows around 150,000 distinct CDR3 sequences, about a tenth of them singletons. This material consisted of non-naive T cells sorted from PBMCs, taken roughly 46 days after vaccination. These receptors were collected from a man aged 50 or older who received an inactivated influenza vaccine. Both conserved end residues are part of each CDR3. D genes are given only for firm matches. Only some rows state a clone size, as once, few, many or a class for expanded clones.

j_call | v_call | clone_size | d_call | cdr3_length | cdr3_nt | cdr3_aa
TRBJ1-5 | TRBV6-1 | NA | TRBD1 | 15 | TGTGCCAGCAGTGAAGTGAGACAGGGGAATCAGCCCCAGCATTTT | CASSEVRQGNQPQHF
TRBJ2-7 | TRBV7-2 | many | NA | 15 | TGTGCCAGCAGCTTAGTCGACAGCGGTACCTACGAGCAGTACTTC | CASSLVDSGTYEQYF
TRBJ2-2 | TRBV4-3 | many | NA | 14 | TGCGCCAGCAGCCAAGGGAGAAACACCGGGGAGCTGTTTTTT | CASSQGRNTGELFF
TRBJ2-7 | TRBV27 | many | TRBD2 | 11 | TGTGCCAGCCTTAGCGGGAGCGAGCAGTACTTC | CASLSGSEQYF
TRBJ2-7 | TRBV5-6 | few | NA | 15 | TGTGCCAGCAGCGTCGTTCAGGGGATTTTCTACGAGCAGTACTTC | CASSVVQGIFYEQYF
TRBJ2-1 | TRBV7-7 | many | TRBD2 | 18 | TGTGCCAGCAGCCCCGGGACTAGCGGGAGGGCCTCCTACAATGAGCAGTTCTTC | CASSPGTSGRASYNEQFF
TRBJ1-2 | TRBV29-1 | NA | NA | 11 | TGCAGCGTTGTCGCGGGTGATGGCTACACCTTC | CSVVAGDGYTF
TRBJ1-1 | TRBV20-1 | NA | NA | 16 | TGCAGTGCTAGAGATCTTGGCTGGCAGGGAGGTACTGAAGCTTTCTTT | CSARDLGWQGGTEAFF
TRBJ2-1 | TRBV7-2 | few | TRBD2 | 17 | TGTGCCAGCAGCTTAGTGGGGACTAGCGGTAAATACAATGAGCAGTTCTTC | CASSLVGTSGKYNEQFF
TRBJ1-1 | TRBV7-2 | many | NA | 15 | TGTGCCAGCAGCTTGGACACAGGGCTGGGCACTGAAGCTTTCTTT | CASSLDTGLGTEAFF
TRBJ2-1 | TRBV14 | few | NA | 12 | TGTGCCAGCAGCCAAGAGTTACATGAGCAGTTCTTC | CASSQELHEQFF
TRBJ2-3 | TRBV7-9 | few | NA | 11 | TGTGCCAGCAGCTTGGAACGGGCGCAGTATTTT | CASSLERAQYF
TRBJ2-5 | TRBV5-1 | NA | TRBD2 | 16 | TGCGCCAGCAGCGCCGGGACTAGCGGGGGGGGTGAGACCCAGTACTTC | CASSAGTSGGGETQYF
TRBJ2-2 | TRBV7-2 | NA | TRBD2 | 15 | TGTGCCAGCAGCTCAGTGCGGGGGGGCCCCGGGGAGCTGTTTTTT | CASSSVRGGPGELFF
TRBJ2-5 | TRBV11-2 | many | NA | 19 | TGTGCCAGCAGCTTTCGAGTGGCGGGAAGTCTCCGGCCCCAAGAGACCCAGTACTTC | CASSFRVAGSLRPQETQYF
TRBJ1-6 | TRBV28 | few | NA | 16 | TGTGCCAGCAGTTTATCATGGGGGGCGGGTAATTCACCCCTCCACTTT | CASSLSWGAGNSPLHF
TRBJ1-1 | TRBV6-2/TRBV6-3 | few | NA | 13 | TGTGCCAGCAGTTACTCGGTACCCGGGAGAGCTTTCTTT | CASSYSVPGRAFF
TRBJ2-4 | TRBV6-2/TRBV6-3 | few | NA | 16 | TGTGCCAGCACCAAGGACATCGGGTTAGCCAAAAACATTCAGTACTTC | CASTKDIGLAKNIQYF
TRBJ2-3 | TRBV2 | many | NA | 16 | TGTGCCAGCAGTGAAGATTTCTGGGGGTCCACAGATACGCAGTATTTT | CASSEDFWGSTDTQYF
TRBJ2-3 | TRBV4-3 | NA | NA | 15 | TGCGCCAGCAGCCAAGTTGGGGCAGCCACAGATACGCAGTATTTT | CASSQVGAATDTQYF
TRBJ2-7 | TRBV6-5 | many | NA | 17 | TGTGCCAGCAGTTACTCTCACCTCGCAGGACAGCGCTACGAGCAGTACTTC | CASSYSHLAGQRYEQYF
TRBJ2-1 | TRBV11-2 | many | TRBD2 | 19 | TGTGCCAGCAGCTTAGACGGGACTAGCGGGGTACTCTCCTACAATGAGCAGTTCTTC | CASSLDGTSGVLSYNEQFF
TRBJ2-7 | TRBV20-1 | few | NA | 11 | TGCAGTGCTTGGTGGACCTACGAGCAGTACTTC | CSAWWTYEQYF
TRBJ2-7 | TRBV4-2 | many | NA | 16 | TGTGCCAGCAGCCAAGATTGGGCATTCGGGTCCTACGAGCAGTACTTC | CASSQDWAFGSYEQYF
TRBJ2-5 | TRBV6-1 | few | TRBD2 | 15 | TGTGCCAGCAGCACTAGCGGGGGGTCCCAAGAGACCCAGTACTTC | CASSTSGGSQETQYF
TRBJ2-1 | TRBV5-1 | NA | NA | 14 | TGCGCCAGCAGCTCAAAAACAGTCTACAATGAGCAGTTCTTC | CASSSKTVYNEQFF
TRBJ2-3 | TRBV29-1 | many | NA | 13 | TGCAGCGTTGAAGAGGCGGGTCGGAATACGCAGTATTTT | CSVEEAGRNTQYF
TRBJ1-3 | TRBV2 | NA | NA | 15 | TGTGCCAGCAGTTCCGGACAGCACCGAGGAAACACCATATATTTT | CASSSGQHRGNTIYF
TRBJ2-5 | TRBV2 | NA | TRBD1 | 14 | TGTGCCAGCAGTGGGACAGGGGGCTGGGAGACCCAGTACTTC | CASSGTGGWETQYF
TRBJ2-7 | TRBV12-3/TRBV12-4 | many | NA | 14 | TGTGCCAGCAGTTTACAGACAGCGAAATACGAGCAGTACTTC | CASSLQTAKYEQYF
TRBJ2-3 | TRBV13 | NA | NA | 16 | TGTGCCAGCAGCTTAGAGAGGGGCCGACCTGCAGGTACGCAGTATTTT | CASSLERGRPAGTQYF
TRBJ2-5 | TRBV7-2 | few | NA | 14 | TGTGCCAGCAGCTTATCCAGGGCCCAAGAGACCCAGTACTTC | CASSLSRAQETQYF
TRBJ1-1 | TRBV6-5 | few | NA | 12 | TGTGCCAGCACCACCGTCGGGTCTGAAGCTTTCTTT | CASTTVGSEAFF
TRBJ2-3 | TRBV20-1 | NA | NA | 15 | TGCAGTGCTGCCGTTTTCCGGGGTGGCACAGATACGCAGTATTTT | CSAAVFRGGTDTQYF
TRBJ2-7 | TRBV6-5 | few | TRBD1 | 17 | TGTGCCAGCAGTTTGAGGGCCCAAAGGGGGCATTCCTACGAGCAGTACTTC | CASSLRAQRGHSYEQYF
TRBJ2-1 | TRBV7-9 | few | NA | 15 | TGTGCCAGCAGCTTACGTGGGGGTTACTACAATGAGCAGTTCTTC | CASSLRGGYYNEQFF